These T cell receptor beta chains were read from a single sample in a study of CD8 T cells in ankylosing spondylitis. TCRdb reprocessed the 5' RACE reads with MiXCR, giving one entry per CDR3 protein. Among 250,000 to 350,000 distinct CDR3 sequences, roughly 20% were seen once, and the ten largest hold roughly 3.6%. The specimen was blood, either unsorted or a sorted T cell fraction (not recorded which). The receptors here all came from a female donor with ankylosing spondylitis or in good health (not recorded which). Both conserved end residues are part of each CDR3. The order of the fields is CDR3 DNA, CDR3 protein, V gene, clone size, J gene, D gene. The D gene is left open where the match is weak. Clone size is shown for a subset of rows, as once, few, many or a class of expanded clone.

DNA: TGCAGTGCTAGAGGACTAGCGGTTTACAATGAGCAGTTCTTC; CDR3: CSARGLAVYNEQFF; V: TRBV20-1; size: many; J: TRBJ2-1; D: TRBD2
DNA: TGTGCCAGCAGTCAACACAGGGCTGGCTCCTATAATTCACCCCTCCACTTT; CDR3: CASSQHRAGSYNSPLHF; V: TRBV6-1; size: few; J: TRBJ1-6; D: NA
DNA: TGTGCCAGCAGTTACTCCTCCCGGGACATTTACGAGCAGTACTTC; CDR3: CASSYSSRDIYEQYF; V: TRBV6-5; size: many; J: TRBJ2-7; D: NA
DNA: TGTGCCAGCGGGGACCTAGTTTTCCACGAGCAGTACTTC; CDR3: CASGDLVFHEQYF; V: TRBV6-1; size: NA; J: TRBJ2-7; D: NA
DNA: TGCAGCGCCTCTACAGCGCGGACTGAAGCTTTCTTT; CDR3: CSASTARTEAFF; V: TRBV29-1; size: many; J: TRBJ1-1; D: NA
DNA: TGTGCCAGTACAGGGCAACCTGGGAACACTGAAGCTTTCTTT; CDR3: CASTGQPGNTEAFF; V: TRBV19; size: many; J: TRBJ1-1; D: NA
DNA: TGCAGCGGGCAAAGCGAGGGGTTGGGGAATGAGCAGTTCTTC; CDR3: CSGQSEGLGNEQFF; V: TRBV29-1; size: NA; J: TRBJ2-1; D: NA
DNA: TGTGCCAGCACCTTTACCGGGAGGACCTACAATGAGCAGTTCTTC; CDR3: CASTFTGRTYNEQFF; V: TRBV7-2; size: NA; J: TRBJ2-1; D: TRBD2
DNA: TGTGCCAGCAGTCCGTCGAGGGGGAACACTGAAGCTTTCTTT; CDR3: CASSPSRGNTEAFF; V: TRBV27; size: few; J: TRBJ1-1; D: NA
DNA: TGTGCCAGCAGTGAACAGGCAACGGTCGGAAAACTGTTTTTT; CDR3: CASSEQATVGKLFF; V: TRBV14; size: many; J: TRBJ1-4; D: NA
DNA: TGCAGTGCTAGGTTCCAGGACTGGACCTCTGGAAACACCATATATTTT; CDR3: CSARFQDWTSGNTIYF; V: TRBV20-1; size: few; J: TRBJ1-3; D: NA
DNA: TGTGCCAGCAGCTTAGGACCCGCCGCCAATGAGCAGTCCTTC; CDR3: CASSLGPAANEQSF; V: TRBV7-2; size: NA; J: TRBJ2-1; D: NA